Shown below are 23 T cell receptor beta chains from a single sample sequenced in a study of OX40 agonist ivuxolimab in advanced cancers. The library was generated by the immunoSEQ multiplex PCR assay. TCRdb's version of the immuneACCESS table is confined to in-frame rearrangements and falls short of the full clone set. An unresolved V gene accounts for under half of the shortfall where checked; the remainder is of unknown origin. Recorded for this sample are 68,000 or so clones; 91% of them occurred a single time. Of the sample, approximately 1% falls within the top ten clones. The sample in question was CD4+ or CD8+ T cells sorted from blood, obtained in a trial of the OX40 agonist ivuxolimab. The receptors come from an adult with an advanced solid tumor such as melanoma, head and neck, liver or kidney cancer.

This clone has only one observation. The CDR3 loop reads CASSTGTGGETEAFF. The CDR3 bases are TGTGCCAGCTCAACCGGGACAGGGGGCGAAACTGAAGCTTTCTTT. The V call is TRBV18, the J call TRBJ1-1; 12 nucleotides match TRBD1. Germline lookup yields CDR1 KGHSH and CDR2 LQKENI. The trim removed 5 bases at V and 5 bases at J, leaving 6 bases unmatched. This CDR3 has 15 residues.

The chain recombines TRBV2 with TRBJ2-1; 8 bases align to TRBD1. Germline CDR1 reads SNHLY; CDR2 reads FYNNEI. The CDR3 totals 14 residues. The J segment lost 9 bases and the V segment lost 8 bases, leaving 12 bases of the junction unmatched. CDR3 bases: TGTGCCAGCGGCCTCCAGGGGGCCGACTTTGAGCAGTTCTTC. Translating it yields CASGLQGADFEQFF.

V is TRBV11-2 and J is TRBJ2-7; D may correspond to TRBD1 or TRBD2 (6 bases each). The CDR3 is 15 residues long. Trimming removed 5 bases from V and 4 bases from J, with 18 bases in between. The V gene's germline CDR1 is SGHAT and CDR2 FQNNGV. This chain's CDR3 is CASSRLRGARYEQYF. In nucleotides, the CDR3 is TGTGCCAGCAGCAGACTTAGGGGGGCGAGGTACGAGCAGTACTTC.

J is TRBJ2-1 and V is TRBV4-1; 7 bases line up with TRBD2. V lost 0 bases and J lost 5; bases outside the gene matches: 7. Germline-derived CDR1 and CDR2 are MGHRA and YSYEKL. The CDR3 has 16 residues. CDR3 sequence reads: CASSQDSLAANNEQFF. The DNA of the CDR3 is TGCGCCAGCAGCCAAGATTCGCTAGCGGCTAACAATGAGCAGTTCTTC.

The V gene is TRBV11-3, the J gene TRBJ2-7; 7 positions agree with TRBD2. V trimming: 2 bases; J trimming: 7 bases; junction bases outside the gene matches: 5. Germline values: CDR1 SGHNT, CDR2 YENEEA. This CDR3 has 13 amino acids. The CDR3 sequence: CASSLTGRGEQYF. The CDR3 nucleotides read TGTGCCAGCAGCTTAACTGGGAGGGGAGAGCAGTACTTC.

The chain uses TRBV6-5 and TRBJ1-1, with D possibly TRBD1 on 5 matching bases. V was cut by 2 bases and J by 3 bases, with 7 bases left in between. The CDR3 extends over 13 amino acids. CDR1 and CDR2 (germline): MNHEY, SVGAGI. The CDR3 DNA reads TGTGCCAGCAGTTACAGGGGCGACACTGAAGCTTTCTTT. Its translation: CASSYRGDTEAFF.

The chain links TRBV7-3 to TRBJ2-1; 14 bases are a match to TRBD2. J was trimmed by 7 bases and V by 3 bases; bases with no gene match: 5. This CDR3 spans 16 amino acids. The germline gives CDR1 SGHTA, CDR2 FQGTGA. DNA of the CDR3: TGTGCCAGCAGCTTCCTTGGGACTAGCGGGAGAAATGAGCAGTTCTTC. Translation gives CASSFLGTSGRNEQFF.

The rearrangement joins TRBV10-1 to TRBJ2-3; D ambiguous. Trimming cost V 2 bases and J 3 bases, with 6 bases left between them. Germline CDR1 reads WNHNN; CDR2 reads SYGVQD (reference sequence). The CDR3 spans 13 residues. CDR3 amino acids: CASSEMGTDTQYF. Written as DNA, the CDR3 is TGCGCCAGCAGTGAGATGGGGACAGATACGCAGTATTTT.

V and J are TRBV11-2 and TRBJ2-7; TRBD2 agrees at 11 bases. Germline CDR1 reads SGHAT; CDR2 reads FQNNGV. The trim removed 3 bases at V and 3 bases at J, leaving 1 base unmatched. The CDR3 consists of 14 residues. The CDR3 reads CASSLTSGNYEQYF. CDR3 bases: TGTGCCAGCAGCTTGACTAGCGGGAACTACGAGCAGTACTTC. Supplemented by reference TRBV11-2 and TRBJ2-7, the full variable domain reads EAGVAQSPRYKIIEKRQSVAFWCNPISGHATLYWYQQILGQGPKLLIQFQNNGVVDDSQLPKDRFSAERLKGVDSTLKIQPAKLEDSAVYLCASSLTSGNYEQYFGPGTRLTVT.

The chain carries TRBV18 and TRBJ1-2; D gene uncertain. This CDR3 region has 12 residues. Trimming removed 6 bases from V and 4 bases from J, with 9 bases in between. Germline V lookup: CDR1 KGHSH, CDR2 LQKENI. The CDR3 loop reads CASSPEGYGYTF. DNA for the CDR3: TGTGCCAGCTCCCCCGAGGGCTATGGCTACACCTTC.

CDR3 region: CASSPRGGYEQYF. CDR3 bases: TGTGCCAGCAGCCCACGGGGGGGCTACGAGCAGTACTTC. The chain recombines TRBV13 with TRBJ2-7, with 8 bases matching TRBD2. Germline V gene lookup returns CDR1 PRHDT and CDR2 FYEKMQ (reference sequence). The ends lost 5 bases at V and 3 bases at J; junction bases unmatched: 3. The CDR3 has 13 residues. The full variable domain, rest sourced from reference TRBV13 and TRBJ2-7, is AAGVIQSPRHLIKEKRETATLKCYPIPRHDTVYWYQQGPGQDPQFLISFYEKMQSDKGSIPDRFSAQQFSDYHSELNMSSLELGDSALYFCASSPRGGYEQYFGPGTRLTVT.

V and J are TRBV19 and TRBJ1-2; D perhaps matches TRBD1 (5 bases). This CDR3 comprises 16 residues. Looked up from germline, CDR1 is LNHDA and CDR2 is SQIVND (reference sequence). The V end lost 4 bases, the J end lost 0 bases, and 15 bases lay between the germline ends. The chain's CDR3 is CASSTFPRVANYGYTF. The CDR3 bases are TGTGCCAGTAGTACGTTCCCCAGGGTAGCTAACTATGGCTACACCTTC.

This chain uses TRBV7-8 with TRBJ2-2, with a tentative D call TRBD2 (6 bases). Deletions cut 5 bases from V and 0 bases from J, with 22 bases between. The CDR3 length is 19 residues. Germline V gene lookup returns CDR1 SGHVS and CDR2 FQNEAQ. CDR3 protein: CASSPFRVIAGTNTGELFF. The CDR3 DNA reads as TGTGCCAGCAGCCCCTTCAGGGTTATCGCGGGAACGAACACCGGGGAGCTGTTTTTT.

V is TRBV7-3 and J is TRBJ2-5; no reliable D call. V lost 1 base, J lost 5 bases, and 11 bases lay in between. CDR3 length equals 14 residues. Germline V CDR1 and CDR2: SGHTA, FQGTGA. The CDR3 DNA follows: TGTGCCAGCAGCTTAAGCTCAGGTCATGAGACCCAGTACTTC. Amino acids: CASSLSSGHETQYF.

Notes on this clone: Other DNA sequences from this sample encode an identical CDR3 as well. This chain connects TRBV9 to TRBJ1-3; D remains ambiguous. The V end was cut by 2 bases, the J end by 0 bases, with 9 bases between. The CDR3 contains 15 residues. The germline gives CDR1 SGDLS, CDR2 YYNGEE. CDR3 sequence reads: CASSVQGNSGNTIYF. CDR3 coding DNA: TGTGCCAGCAGCGTGCAAGGGAACTCTGGAAACACCATATATTTT.

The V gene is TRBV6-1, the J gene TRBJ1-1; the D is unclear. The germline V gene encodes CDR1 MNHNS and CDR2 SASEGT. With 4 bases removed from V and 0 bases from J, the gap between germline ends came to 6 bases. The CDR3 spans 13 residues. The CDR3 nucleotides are TGTGCCAGCAGTGGTACGTTGAACACTGAAGCTTTCTTT. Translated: CASSGTLNTEAFF.

The CDR3 sequence: CASSLISGQPQHF. CDR3 in DNA: TGTGCCAGCAGCTTAATCTCGGGGCAGCCCCAGCATTTT. The chain combines TRBV7-2 with TRBJ1-5; no reliable D call. The CDR3 length is 13 residues. With 2 bases removed from V and 7 bases from J, the gap between germline ends came to 9 bases. CDR1 and CDR2 (germline): SGHTA, FQGNSA. The full variable domain, completed using reference TRBV7-2 and TRBJ1-5, is GAGVSQSPSNKVTEKGKDVELRCDPISGHTALYWYRQSLGQGLEFLIYFQGNSAPDKSGLPSDRFSAERTGGSVSTLTIQRTQQEDSAVYLCASSLISGQPQHFGDGTRLSIL.

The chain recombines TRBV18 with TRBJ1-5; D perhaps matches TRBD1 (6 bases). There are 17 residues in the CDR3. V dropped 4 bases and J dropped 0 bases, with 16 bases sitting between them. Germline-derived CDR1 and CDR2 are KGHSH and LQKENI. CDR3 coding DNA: TGTGCCAGCTCACTCCAGACAGGCCCTTATAGCAATCAGCCCCAGCATTTT. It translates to CASSLQTGPYSNQPQHF. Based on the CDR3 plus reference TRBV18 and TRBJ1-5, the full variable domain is NAGVMQNPRHLVRRRGQEARLRCSPMKGHSHVYWYRQLPEEGLKFMVYLQKENIIDESGMPKERFSAEFPKEGPSILRIQQVVRGDSAAYFCASSLQTGPYSNQPQHFGDGTRLSIL.

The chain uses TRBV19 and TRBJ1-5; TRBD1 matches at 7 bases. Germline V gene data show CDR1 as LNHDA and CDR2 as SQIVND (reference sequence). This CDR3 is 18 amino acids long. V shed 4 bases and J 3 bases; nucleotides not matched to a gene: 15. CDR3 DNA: TGTGCCAGTAGTAAACGAACGTGGGACAGCAACTCCAATCAGCCCCAGCATTTT. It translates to CASSKRTWDSNSNQPQHF. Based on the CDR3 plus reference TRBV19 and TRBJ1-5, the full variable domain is DGGITQSPKYLFRKEGQNVTLSCEQNLNHDAMYWYRQDPGQGLRLIYYSQIVNDFQKGDIAEGYSVSREKKESFPLTVTSAQKNPTAFYLCASSKRTWDSNSNQPQHFGDGTRLSIL.

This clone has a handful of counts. CDR3 in amino acids: CASNRQGAAGELFF. CDR3 in DNA: TGCGCCAGCAATCGACAGGGAGCGGCCGGGGAGCTGTTTTTT. The gene calls are TRBV10-2 and TRBJ2-2; 7 positions agree with TRBD1. The CDR3 extends over 14 amino acids. V shed 7 bases and J 6 bases; nucleotides not matched to a gene: 8. Germline assignment: CDR1 WSHSY and CDR2 SAAADI.

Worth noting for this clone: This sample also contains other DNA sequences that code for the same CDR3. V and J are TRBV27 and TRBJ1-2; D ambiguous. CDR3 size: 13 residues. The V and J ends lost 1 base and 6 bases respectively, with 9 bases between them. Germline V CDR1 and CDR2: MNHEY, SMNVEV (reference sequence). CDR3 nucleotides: TGTGCCAGCAGTTTATTGGGCGGCCATGGCTACACCTTC. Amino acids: CASSLLGGHGYTF.

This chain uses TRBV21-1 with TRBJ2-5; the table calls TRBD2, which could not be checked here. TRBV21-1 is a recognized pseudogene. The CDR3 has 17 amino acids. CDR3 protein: CASSMPSGRWGQETQYF. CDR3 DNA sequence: TGTGCCAGCAGCATGCCTAGCGGGAGGTGGGGGCAAGAGACCCAGTACTTC.

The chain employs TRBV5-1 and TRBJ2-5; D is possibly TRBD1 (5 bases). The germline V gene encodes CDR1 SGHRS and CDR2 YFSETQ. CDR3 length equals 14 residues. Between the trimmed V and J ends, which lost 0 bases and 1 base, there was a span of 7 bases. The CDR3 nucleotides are TGCGCCAGCAGCTTGGGTGGGGCCCAAGAGACCCAGTACTTC. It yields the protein CASSLGGAQETQYF.